Here is one T cell receptor beta chain with its context. Its antigen remains unidentified. No base quality values were provided; no much bigger clone lies one nucleotide off. The library was generated by the immunoSEQ multiplex PCR assay. For the multiplex PCR, a mixture combining 60 forward primers for TCR Vbeta segments and 13 reverse primers for TCR Jbeta segments was used. The CDR3 region of rearranged TCR beta genes was amplified from genomic DNA by a multiplex PCR assay. The amplified TCR beta libraries were sequenced on the Illumina HiSeq System as 87-base-pair reads. As for how the authors treated the data: A later analysis counted about 80 million unique TCR beta chains across the 700 or so repertoires, and around 12 million of these chains were shared by at least two donors. Raw reads were error-corrected and collapsed into unique sequences by a nearest-neighbor algorithm in which closely related sequences were merged to remove PCR and sequencing errors. Alignment of CDR3 sequences to IMGT reference sequences was used to assign V, D and J gene segments. Each retained sequence needed at least a six-nucleotide match to both a V gene segment and a J gene segment. Rearrangements were classified as productive when the CDR3 lacked stop codons and remained in frame with V and J, and all other rearrangements were classified as non-productive. CDR3 was defined according to IMGT convention as the region running from the second conserved V-encoded cysteine to the conserved J-encoded phenylalanine. The earlier analysis of about 530 of the donors excluded any sequence lacking an unambiguous match to a single V gene segment. In an earlier analysis of about 590 of the donors, a V segment was called functional when productive rearrangements were above 56.7%, and segregating when the standard deviation between donors exceeded 5%. A statistical classification framework was developed to diagnose cytomegalovirus status using the catalog of TCR beta chain sequences. V and J gene assignment, in a later analysis, came from comparing TCR nucleotide sequences with IMGT/GENE-DB human TR gene sequences. A later analysis assigned CDR3 sequences and most-parsimonious VDJ recombination scenarios with the TCRdist pipeline. In a later analysis, each TCR beta chain was defined by its CDR3 amino acid sequence together with its V-gene family, and reads without a unique V-gene family were excluded. As a way to deal with suspected cross-contamination and a sequencing artifact, a later analysis dropped 500 to 700 nucleotide sequences that were highly shared and had low generation probability. For each public chain, a later analysis derived a clonal expansion index from normalized ranks of inferred template counts within each repertoire. In a later analysis, generation probabilities were computed using a VDJ recombination model fitted to out-of-frame rearrangements, and the results were checked against IGoR. A later analysis scored TCR-TCR, TCR-HLA and TCR-CMV co-occurrence with hypergeometric tests, applying a repertoire-size bias correction to TCR pairs. In a later analysis, false discovery rates were estimated by permuting HLA or CMV assignments 20 times. In a later analysis, co-occurring TCRs were grouped with DBSCAN, and TCRdist sequence similarity was added when clustering was performed within HLA-allele-positive subsets. For co-occurrence clustering, repertoires with fewer than 30,000 or more than 120,000 public chains were excluded, along with 5 or 6 repertoires with anomalous nucleotide sharing. TCRdb holds this immuneACCESS table with in-frame rearrangements only. Some clones are missing; in checked studies, unresolved V genes explain under half, and the rest has no known cause. V, J and clone size are those of that table, while D and trimming were read from the DNA. Present in this sample are roughly 200,000 clones, roughly an eighth of which were seen just once. The leading ten clones occupy 7.8% of the sample.

The data stem from a study of cytomegalovirus exposure and HLA in healthy donors (dated by TCRdb to between 2016 and 2019). Context from the whole study: An earlier analysis of 587 of the donors reported approximately 280 Gb of sequence data and 95 million to 140 million unique TCR beta sequences obtained from about 170 million T cells. In a later genetic analysis, genome-wide SNP genotypes for about 65% of the roughly 700 donors were used, and that subset was treated as a discovery cohort. In a later analysis, previously published TCR beta repertoires from 550 to 700 donors were re-analyzed and high-resolution HLA genotyping was added so that TCR occurrence patterns could be studied. HLA typing included class I and class II loci at four-digit resolution. Along with the approximately 670-subject first cohort, a separate validation cohort of over a hundred different subjects was used. Typing coverage varied by locus: about 620-640 donors for A, B, C, DRB1 and DQB1; roughly 510 for DQA1; over 600 for DPA1; approximately 470 for DPB1. Donor age, sex, ethnicity and CMV serostatus were collected together with the repertoire data. High-throughput TCR immunosequencing, statistical association of individual TCRs with disease status, and machine learning were combined to predict cytomegalovirus infection status. An earlier analysis of approximately 630 of the donors applied high-throughput TCR beta sequencing to assess whether each TCR beta V gene segment acted as functional or pseudogenic. All discovery cohort repertoires had been generated using a single sequencing platform. The T cell repertoires of some 700 subjects were profiled by immunosequencing and related to cytomegalovirus serostatus. Among over 350 genotyped donors of the cohort, an average of around 240,000 unique TCR beta nucleotide sequences were sequenced per donor, around 20% of them non-productive. An early release covering roughly 580 HLA-typed donors comprised about 300 gigabases of sequencing data and approximately 80 million unique TCR sequences. Because of strong linkage in the cohort, five DR-DQ haplotypes were treated as single units for association and clustering. Of the approximately 400 genotyped donors, approximately 80% were placed in the genetic ancestry cluster associated with self-reported Caucasian donors. In the later analysis, no new phenotypic data were used to find candidate immune exposures; instead, reliance was placed on TCR beta sequences and their occurrence across donors. The aim of the study was to test whether cataloging public T cell receptors could identify signatures of past pathogen exposure. General study outcomes and caveats: Sequencing depth was assumed to be roughly uniform across donors in the presence/absence analyses, though that assumption may not hold. Immune exposure information for the cohort was limited to CMV serostatus. Most CMV-associated TCR beta chains appeared to be HLA-restricted in a later analysis, and the HLA associations seemed to be driven largely by CMV exposure. A later analysis reported that several top co-occurrence clusters appeared linked to parvovirus B19, influenza, CMV and Epstein-Barr virus. The classifier was reported to diagnose cytomegalovirus status with high specificity and sensitivity in both the original and validation cohorts. Some IMGT-functional V segments, including TRBV6-2 and TRBV6-3, could not be distinguished by the 87-base-pair reads and were therefore excluded. A cluster of highly shared sequence variants was judged likely to represent a technical artifact of the sequencing pipeline. A later analysis found that TCR association rates varied across HLA loci, with DRB1 alleles showing the most associated TCRs and HLA-C alleles the fewest. Specific HLA alleles were associated with more than 15,000 TCR beta sequences at a false discovery rate of 0.05 in a later analysis. In vitro tests confirmed that three of the cytomegalovirus-associated TCR beta chains recognize cytomegalovirus antigens. Broadly in line with IMGT annotations, most TCR beta V segments showed up in productive rearrangements about 87% or about 30% of the time in an earlier analysis of around 550 of the donors. A later analysis found that HLA-associated TCR beta chains were more clonally expanded and had lower generation probabilities than equally common non-associated chains. A total of 164 TCR beta chains were listed by the study as associated with cytomegalovirus. A further reported finding was that TCR beta sequences accurately predicted the HLA-A and HLA-B alleles for most subjects in the first cohort. The authors suggested that the approach could potentially be extended to other disease states and immunological phenotypes. Because HLA typing was missing for some donors at each locus, association tests included only the typed subset. Across donors, most TCR sequences were observed very rarely, whereas some public TCRs were present in many individuals. When HLA alleles, especially DR and DQ, strongly co-occurred, attributing TCR associations to individual alleles was difficult. In a later genetic analysis, a missense DCLRE1C variant was associated with V-gene and J-gene trimming of TCR beta chains, and the association was replicated in an independent cohort. In this cohort, only TCR beta chains were sequenced, and detectable features were limited by the absence of alpha or paired-chain data. Compared with the approximately 670-donor mean, donors in an Asian-associated ancestry cluster had fewer N-insertions in productive TCRs, according to a later genetic analysis. Approximately 16 rarely observed V segments, including chromosome 9 orphons, were excluded from the earlier analysis of almost 600 of the donors because counts were too low. Linkage disequilibrium might explain the correlated functional status among segregating V segments, but an unknown experimental factor could not be excluded.

The cohort consisted of hundreds of healthy bone marrow donors. At the time of sampling, all cohort members were nominally healthy, though unrecorded immune exposures were likely present. The donor was CMV seropositive and was included in the group of 250 to 300 seropositive cohort members. Every donor gave a peripheral blood sample, and the peripheral blood mononuclear cells from that sample were used for TCR beta sequencing. The Qiagen DNeasy Blood Extraction Kit was used to extract genomic DNA from the blood cell samples. V ends up 5 bases short and J 5 bases short, with an unmatched junction base count of 7. In the germline V gene, CDR1 corresponds to KGHSH and CDR2 to LQKENI. From its cysteine to its phenylalanine, the CDR3 spans 14 amino acids. The entry retains the CDR3 DNA only, 42 bases that are in frame from base 1.

In this chain, TRBV18 is recombined with TRBJ1-1, with TRBD1 matching 8 junction bases. The source is a man between 45 and 60 years old in good health and CMV-seropositive. Material for sequencing was PBMCs. CDR3 reads: CASSAGQVITEAFF. The DNA reads as follows: TGTGCCAGCTCAGCGGGACAGGTGATAACTGAAGCTTTCTTT.